Below are 16 T cell receptor beta chains sequenced from a single sample in a study of blood T cells in healthy people across ages (dated by TCRdb to between 2014 and 2017). Libraries were constructed by 5' RACE. The sequencer listed for this sample is Illumina HiSeq 2500. A second PCR of roughly 6 to 11 cycles was run with a J-beta primer mix and a sample-barcoded 5' primer. The raw public data were reprocessed by TCRdb itself: fastp quality trimming at Q25, MiXCR clonotype calling, in-frame beta chains only. Duplicate CDR3 protein sequences are folded into a single record with the most common DNA and genes. This sample comprises roughly 680,000 distinct CDR3 sequences, 49% of them detected only once. Together, the top ten hold 30% to 35% of the sample. Source material: blood. The source of these receptors is a woman aged 60-70 years in good health.

The chain joins TRBV7-6 to TRBJ2-2, with D tentatively TRBD1 (6 bases). V lost 3 bases and J 2 bases, leaving 16 bases between the germline ends. Germline V CDR1 and CDR2: SGHVS, FNYEAQ. The CDR3 length is 17 residues. CDR3 residues: CASSFPSAGANTGELFF. The CDR3 DNA reads as TGTGCCAGCAGCTTTCCCTCGGCAGGGGCAAACACCGGGGAGCTGTTTTTT.

This clonotype has only a few counts. V usage is TRBV12-3 or TRBV12-4 and J usage is TRBJ2-5; TRBD2 matches at 10 bases. The CDR3 contains 16 residues. With 7 bases clipped from V and 4 bases from J, the junction kept 12 bases outside the gene matches. CDR3 sequence (DNA): TGTGCCAGCACCTCAAGCGGGAGGGCCCCGATAGAGACCCAGTACTTC. Translated: CASTSSGRAPIETQYF.

This clonotype came up a few times. The J gene is TRBJ1-6, the V gene TRBV9; D gene ambiguous. Germline CDR1 and CDR2: SGDLS and YYNGEE. V was clipped by 2 bases and J by 9 bases, with 12 bases between them. The CDR3 consists of 14 residues. CDR3 nucleotide sequence: TGTGCCAGCAGCGTGGACCGCTCCAGTTCACCCCTCCACTTT. Its translation is CASSVDRSSSPLHF.

This chain joins TRBV20-1 and TRBJ2-6; no clear D gene. The CDR3 is made up of 16 amino acids. Germline V gene lookup returns CDR1 DFQATT and CDR2 SNEGSKA (reference sequence). The V and J ends lost 2 bases and 0 bases respectively, with 11 bases between them. The CDR3, as DNA: TGCAGTGCTAGACACCACCCCAACTCTGGGGCCAACGTCCTGACTTTC. Its translation: CSARHHPNSGANVLTF.

The chain employs TRBV28 and TRBJ2-3; D is undetermined. This CDR3 is 15 amino acids long. Germline loops: CDR1 MDHEN, CDR2 SYDVKM. V shed 6 bases and J shed 0 bases, with 13 bases lying between them. The CDR3 spells CASRDTSLSTDTQYF. The CDR3 region has the DNA TGTGCCAGCAGAGACACCTCCCTTAGCACAGATACGCAGTATTTT.

The chain has TRBV12-3 or TRBV12-4 and TRBJ2-5, with D perhaps TRBD2 (5 bases). The V end lost 5 bases, the J end lost 5 bases, and 15 bases lay between the germline ends. This CDR3 spans 14 amino acids. The CDR3 region has the DNA TGTGCCAGCAGTAACCCCCCGGGCGGGGAGACCCAGTACTTC. Translated: CASSNPPGGETQYF.

This clonotype showed up just a few times. The chain recombines TRBV7-8 with TRBJ2-1; TRBD2 matches at 11 bases. Germline CDR1 is SGHVS and CDR2 is FQNEAQ. The length of the CDR3 is 17 residues. The V segment lost 1 base and the J segment 7 bases; nucleotides outside the gene matches: 9. The CDR3 DNA is TGTGCCAGCAGCTTAGGAGGGGTTCCTAGCGGGAGGAATGAGCAGTTCTTC. As protein: CASSLGGVPSGRNEQFF.

This chain links TRBV4-2 with TRBJ1-1; tentatively, D is TRBD1 (5 bases). The CDR3 loop spans 17 amino acids. Germline CDR1 and CDR2: LGHNA and YNFKEQ. Trimming removed 5 bases from V and 1 base from J, with 20 bases in between. The CDR3 DNA reads TGTGCCAGCAGCAACCCTTTACTGGGACGGGCGAACACTGAAGCTTTCTTT. Its translation is CASSNPLLGRANTEAFF.

This chain joins TRBV3-1 and TRBJ1-2; no clear D gene. The CDR3 is 13 residues long. CDR1 and CDR2 (germline): LGHDT, YNNKEL (reference sequence). Trimming removed 1 base at V and 2 bases at J, with 5 bases between. CDR3 nucleotide sequence: TGTGCCAGCAGCCAAGCTCTGAACTATGGCTACACCTTC. Translation: CASSQALNYGYTF.

This clonotype was counted between two and nine times. V gene TRBV28 combines with J gene TRBJ1-2; D is unclear. CDR1 is MDHEN and CDR2 is SYDVKM in the germline V gene. This CDR3 is 14 amino acids long. V lost 6 bases and J 3 bases, leaving 14 bases between the germline ends. The CDR3 sequence is CASSPTSVYYGYTF. The DNA for the CDR3 is TGTGCCAGCAGCCCGACATCAGTCTACTATGGCTACACCTTC.

This clonotype was counted many times. This chain joins TRBV13 and TRBJ2-7; D is ambiguous. The CDR3 spans 13 residues. Trimming stripped 1 base from V and 4 bases from J, with 8 bases between. Germline V gene sequence: CDR1 PRHDT, CDR2 FYEKMQ (reference sequence). CDR3 nucleotide sequence: TGTGCCAGCAGCTTAGTGACTCCGTACGAGCAGTACTTC. Translating gives CASSLVTPYEQYF.

The V and J genes are TRBV6-1 and TRBJ2-5; either TRBD1 or TRBD2 may fit D (7 bases each). The V end lost 7 bases, the J end lost 7 bases, and 22 bases lay between the germline ends. Germline assignment: CDR1 MNHNS and CDR2 SASEGT. The CDR3 spans 15 residues. CDR3 region: CASKRLRQGGRTQYF. In DNA, the CDR3 is TGTGCCAGCAAGAGGTTGCGACAGGGCGGGAGGACCCAGTACTTC.

CDR3 sequence: CASSFSGSVPETQYF. CDR3 sequence (DNA): TGCGCCAGCAGCTTTTCCGGGTCCGTTCCGGAGACCCAGTACTTC. J is TRBJ2-5 and V is TRBV5-1; D gene ambiguous. The CDR3 is 15 amino acids. Germline-derived CDR1 and CDR2 are SGHRS and YFSETQ. The V end lost 2 bases, the J end lost 5 bases, and 16 bases lay between the germline ends.

The chain carries TRBV7-3 and TRBJ2-4, with no clear D. The J call may not be correct, given that the DNA end is closer to TRBJ2-7. Germline CDR1 reads SGHTA; CDR2 reads FQGTGA. CDR3 length equals 13 residues. The CDR3 nucleotides are TGTGCCAGCAGCTCACGGGCAGGCAACGAGCAGTACTTC. It translates to CASSSRAGNEQYF.

The chain joins TRBV7-2 to TRBJ1-3; 7 bases fit TRBD1. CDR1 and CDR2 from the germline V gene are SGHTA and FQGNSA. The CDR3 runs 15 residues. J was trimmed by 0 bases and V by 5 bases; bases with no gene match: 4. The CDR3 DNA follows: TGTGCCAGCAGCGTGACAGGGAGCTCTGGAAACACCATATATTTT. It codes for CASSVTGSSGNTIYF.

This clonotype has more than one count but fewer than ten. The chain is built from TRBV11-1 and TRBJ1-1; 7 positions agree with TRBD1. Per the germline V gene, CDR1 is SGHAT and CDR2 is FQDESV (reference sequence). The CDR3 runs to 14 residues. V was pared by 5 bases and J by 2 bases, with 5 bases of the junction left unmatched. The CDR3 is CASSEQGFNTEAFF. In DNA form, the CDR3 reads TGTGCCAGCAGCGAACAGGGGTTCAACACTGAAGCTTTCTTT.